The clone carrying this T cell receptor (beta chain) was seen at least ten times. TCRdb re-derived calls from the 5' RACE reads in MiXCR, one entry per CDR3 protein. The sample includes tens of thousands of distinct CDR3 sequences, approximately 7% of them seen just once. Trimming shortened V by 0 bases and J by 4 bases, and 6 bases separated the two germline ends. Per germline, CDR1 LGHNA and CDR2 YNFKEQ. The CDR3 loop spans 13 amino acids. These data come from a study of spatial heterogeneity in lung cancer. The time point: sample taken at primary tumor resection. Sequencing of whole RNA from tumor, nontumor lung or frozen PBMC involved no sorting.

The TCR was taken from a female donor with early-stage non-small cell lung cancer. Sequencing was performed on PBMCs, taken at surgery. The chain joins TRBV4-2 to TRBJ1-2; D not resolved. This CDR3 is CASSQEMGYGYTF. The DNA of the CDR3 is TGTGCCAGCAGCCAAGAGATGGGCTATGGCTACACCTTC.